This is a list of T cell receptor beta chains from one sample in a study of cytomegalovirus exposure and HLA in healthy donors. Produced via immunoSEQ multiplex PCR; TCRdb's table is partial and in-frame only. The sample includes around 120,000 clones, 60% to 85% of them seen just once. Sequenced material: PBMCs. These TCRs come from a woman between 40 and 55 years old in good health and CMV-seropositive. CDR3s include the opening cysteine and the closing phenylalanine or tryptophan. Clone size is not always given. Where it is, it says once, few, many or a class for expanded clones.

-,TRBV6-5,CASSYQGYPNTGELFF
-,TRBV29-1,CSVSGTSGSEQYF
-,TRBV7-9,CASSQTRVTNEKLFF
-,TRBV21-1,CASSKELGTSGREDYNEQFF
few,TRBV6-6,CASSLGAYNEQFF
few,TRBV5-6,CASSSAGGYEQYF
once,TRBV29-1,CSVDPGTGNEKLFF
-,TRBV29-1,CSVLAEGLPTDTQYF
-,TRBV19,CASSIRDRDTEAFF
-,TRBV6-4,CASSGQGRGNSPLHF
-,TRBV7-3,CASSLGADSGQYF
-,TRBV5-1,CASTSGQGWTGELFF
-,TRBV7-2,CASSLRAEQGAKNIQYF
-,TRBV13,CASSSSGWSEQYF
-,TRBV2,CASSYPGQVFSGANVLTF
few,TRBV5-1,CASSPREGQNTEAFF
-,TRBV30,CAWAGTGYEKLFF
-,TRBV5-4,CASRVVGDNTEAFF
-,TRBV9,CASSPGQPNEQFF
few,TRBV6-1,CASSVDGNQPQHF
-,TRBV2,CASSYRGPGPQYF
-,TRBV2,CASTGQGRGEQYF
-,TRBV19,CASSIVTGQETQYF
few,TRBV5-1,CASRTGTQSYEQYF
few,TRBV4-1,CASARTTNEKLFF
-,TRBV2,CASAPQTGGSNQPQHF
-,TRBV19,CASSIVREF
-,TRBV5-5,CASSLDPFETQYF
once,TRBV11-2,CASSLASSGNTIYF
-,TRBV5-1,CASSLSTSGGGELFF
-,TRBV4-3,CASSRGQGNNEQFF
-,TRBV6-1,CASSLGTGANYGYTF
once,TRBV9,CASSVTGEDTEAFF
few,TRBV4-3,CASSRMTGENTEAFF
-,TRBV18,CASSPRDSQYIQYF
-,TRBV29-1,CSVVGTGNYGYTF
-,TRBV5-1,CASSPGQTWSYNEQFF
once,TRBV5-6,CASSFAQGANYGYTF
once,TRBV6-1,CASSEGWTGGYF
-,TRBV6-1,CASSAVAGWDQPQHF
once,TRBV5-8,CASKTSGTTYNEQFF
-,TRBV25-1,CASSGRGEKLFF
-,TRBV6-5,CASSSTGGNDYEQYF
-,TRBV13,CASSVVTGTRGTGELFF
-,TRBV30,CAFTQGTYGYTF
-,TRBV29-1,CSVQTGGNTGELFF
-,TRBV19,CASRVDREANQPQHF
-,TRBV18,CASSPPGQGLNTEAFF
-,TRBV7-2,CASSFASGGETQYF
once,TRBV5-1,CASSNRTAGNTIYF
-,TRBV18,CASSLRQGSGNTEAFF
-,TRBV11-2,CASSPGKDSPLHF
few,TRBV2,CASSLSGGPYNEQFF